The 21 T cell receptor beta chains below come from one sample, sequenced in a study of blood T cell repertoires in COVID-19. The data were produced by immunoSEQ multiplex PCR, yet TCRdb's version contains in-frame clones alone and is incomplete. The sample includes about 70,000 clones, 85% to 90% seen only once; the top ten take about a third. Input material: peripheral blood. These receptors were collected from an elderly woman with active or convalescent COVID-19.

V and J are TRBV14 and TRBJ1-6; D gene uncertain. Trimming removed 1 base at V and 7 bases at J, with 11 bases between. The CDR3 contains 15 residues. Germline V gene lookup returns CDR1 SGHDN and CDR2 FVKESK. The CDR3 reads CASSQAGRWNSPLHF. The CDR3 DNA follows: TGTGCCAGCAGCCAAGCGGGAAGATGGAATTCACCCCTCCACTTT.

The rearrangement joins TRBV10-1 to TRBJ2-7; D is unclear. The CDR3 covers 13 residues. V was pared by 0 bases and J by 3 bases, with 6 bases between. Germline V gene lookup returns CDR1 WNHNN and CDR2 SYGVQD (reference sequence). CDR3 nucleotides: TGCGCCAGCAGTGAGTCGATAGACTACGAGCAGTACTTC. Translating it yields CASSESIDYEQYF.

CDR3 sequence: CASTPDNEQFF. In DNA form, the CDR3 reads TGTGCCAGCACCCCCGACAATGAGCAGTTCTTC. The chain has TRBV13 and TRBJ2-1; D unresolved. In germline, CDR1 is PRHDT, CDR2 FYEKMQ (reference sequence). This CDR3 is 11 amino acids long. V was trimmed by 7 bases and J by 5 bases, leaving 6 bases between them. Full variable domain (missing parts from reference TRBV13 and TRBJ2-1): AAGVIQSPRHLIKEKRETATLKCYPIPRHDTVYWYQQGPGQDPQFLISFYEKMQSDKGSIPDRFSAQQFSDYHSELNMSSLELGDSALYFCASTPDNEQFFGPGTRLTVL.

In nucleotides, the CDR3 is TGTGCCAGCAGTACCCACAGGGAGGGGCGGGAAAAACTGTTTTTT. Protein sequence: CASSTHREGREKLFF. The genes are TRBV27 and TRBJ1-4; D might be TRBD1 (6 bases). Germline V gene lookup returns CDR1 MNHEY and CDR2 SMNVEV (reference sequence). The ends were cut back, 5 bases at V and 8 bases at J, with 18 bases in the middle. The CDR3 consists of 15 residues.

The rearrangement uses TRBV4-3 and TRBJ2-3, with 8 bases that match TRBD2. This CDR3 region has 15 residues. Germline V CDR1 and CDR2: LGHNA, YSLEER. V shed 4 bases, J shed 2 bases, and the junction held 5 bases outside the gene matches. DNA for the CDR3: TGCGCCAGCAGCCCTCAGCGGGGGCTCACAGATACGCAGTATTTT. Translation: CASSPQRGLTDTQYF.

The CDR3 sequence is CASSSLYGYTF. The CDR3 coding sequence is TGTGCCAGCAGCTCCTTGTATGGCTACACCTTC. This chain joins TRBV7-9 and TRBJ1-2; the D is unclear. The CDR3 spans 11 residues. V was pared by 4 bases and J by 5 bases, with 5 bases between. CDR1 is SEHNR and CDR2 is FQNEAQ in the germline V gene (reference sequence).

With respect to this clone: The CDR3 ends on some other residue instead of the conserved phenylalanine or tryptophan, so this is likely a read error. The DNA is omitted, as the CDR3 cannot be located on it reliably, and the CDR3 follows TCRdb's listing. This sequence joins TRBV5-6 and TRBJ2-2; the table's D call TRBD2 went unverified against the DNA. Termini included, the CDR3 measures 12 amino acids. The germline V gene encodes CDR1 SGHDT and CDR2 YYEEEE. The CDR3 loop reads CASSLAGVNPYL.

This clone is a singleton in its sample. The chain is built from TRBV7-2 and TRBJ2-5; D may be TRBD2 (7 bases). Trimming shortened V by 7 bases and J by 5 bases, and 20 bases separated the two germline ends. The CDR3 is made up of 15 amino acids. Germline assignment: CDR1 SGHTA and CDR2 FQGNSA. The CDR3 spells CASNQGGGAGETQYF. CDR3 bases: TGTGCCAGCAACCAAGGGGGAGGGGCGGGCGAGACCCAGTACTTC.

The chain joins TRBV7-2 to TRBJ2-1, with TRBD2 as a possible D gene (6 bases). This CDR3 has 13 residues. V was clipped by 1 base and J by 8 bases, with 9 bases between them. Germline values: CDR1 SGHTA, CDR2 FQGNSA. CDR3 DNA sequence: TGTGCCAGCAGCTTAGTAACGGGGGATGAGCAGTTCTTC. It yields the protein CASSLVTGDEQFF.

The rearrangement uses TRBV30 and TRBJ1-5; 9 nucleotides align to TRBD1. V lost 2 bases and J lost 4; bases outside the gene matches: 3. The CDR3 has 14 amino acids. Germline V gives CDR1 GTSNPN, CDR2 SVGIG (reference sequence). CDR3 residues: CAWSPDRGNQPQHF. CDR3 nucleotide sequence: TGTGCCTGGAGTCCCGACAGGGGGAATCAGCCCCAGCATTTT.

J is TRBJ2-7 and V is TRBV7-9; 8 positions match TRBD1. The CDR3 has 15 amino acids. Germline V gives CDR1 SEHNR, CDR2 FQNEAQ (reference sequence). The trim removed 5 bases at V and 2 bases at J, leaving 8 bases unmatched. The CDR3 loop reads CASSPPDRVTYEQYF. The CDR3 DNA is TGTGCCAGCAGCCCACCGGACAGGGTTACCTACGAGCAGTACTTC.

The chain links TRBV19 to TRBJ2-3, with a possible D match to TRBD2 (6 bases). The V end was cut by 3 bases, the J end by 3 bases, with 19 bases between. CDR1 LNHDA and CDR2 SQIVND come from the germline V gene (reference sequence). The CDR3 is 17 residues long. This chain's CDR3 is CASSIRTSSEFTDTQYF. CDR3 DNA sequence: TGTGCCAGTAGTATCCGTACTAGCTCCGAATTTACAGATACGCAGTATTTT. The variable domain in full, completed from reference TRBV19 and TRBJ2-3, reads DGGITQSPKYLFRKEGQNVTLSCEQNLNHDAMYWYRQDPGQGLRLIYYSQIVNDFQKGDIAEGYSVSREKKESFPLTVTSAQKNPTAFYLCASSIRTSSEFTDTQYFGPGTRLTVL.

This rearrangement joins TRBV25-1 to TRBJ2-3; a possible D gene is TRBD2 (6 bases). The V and J ends lost 5 bases and 1 base respectively, with 16 bases between them. Germline assignment: CDR1 MGHDK and CDR2 SYGVNS. CDR3 length: 16 residues. CDR3 amino acids: CASSLAGSRGTDTQYF. CDR3 sequence (DNA): TGTGCCAGCAGTCTTGCGGGGTCCAGAGGCACAGATACGCAGTATTTT. The entire variable domain, with the rest obtained from reference TRBV25-1 and TRBJ2-3, is as follows: EADIYQTPRYLVIGTGKKITLECSQTMGHDKMYWYQQDPGMELHLIHYSYGVNSTEKGDLSSESTVSRIRTEHFPLTLESARPSHTSQYLCASSLAGSRGTDTQYFGPGTRLTVL.

This rearrangement joins TRBV18 to TRBJ1-6, with 8 bases identical to TRBD1. Germline loops: CDR1 KGHSH, CDR2 LQKENI. Trimming at V came to 2 bases and at J to 9 bases, leaving 6 bases not matched to a gene. CDR3 length: 15 residues. CDR3 DNA: TGTGCCAGCTCACCAGAAGGGACAGGTCGTTCACCCCTCCACTTT. Translating it yields CASSPEGTGRSPLHF.

The chain combines TRBV6-2 or TRBV6-3 with TRBJ1-5; a weak D match, TRBD1 (6 bases). The CDR3 length is 16 residues. V shed 2 bases and J shed 5 bases, with 16 bases lying between them. The germline V gene has CDR1 MNHEY and CDR2 SVGEGT. The CDR3 loop reads CASSYRRQDRDQPQHF. CDR3 sequence (DNA): TGTGCCAGCAGTTACCGCCGACAGGATCGGGATCAGCCCCAGCATTTT.

The V and J genes are TRBV7-2 and TRBJ2-7; 11 bases align to TRBD2. The V segment lost 5 bases and the J segment 0 bases; nucleotides outside the gene matches: 9. From germline, CDR1 is SGHTA and CDR2 FQGNSA. CDR3 length: 17 residues. CDR3 in amino acids: CASSAEAGLAGSYEQYF. For the CDR3, the DNA is TGTGCCAGCAGCGCCGAAGCCGGACTAGCGGGCTCCTACGAGCAGTACTTC.

The gene calls are TRBV11-2 and TRBJ1-3; weak D call: TRBD1 (6 bases). The CDR3 is made up of 15 amino acids. The V gene lost 6 bases and the J gene lost 2 bases, with 14 bases spanning the gap. Germline CDR1 is SGHAT and CDR2 is FQNNGV. CDR3 nucleotides: TGTGCCAGCAGGCTAGGGCCAGGGGCTGGAAACACCATATATTTT. Its translation: CASRLGPGAGNTIYF.

The genes are TRBV20-1 and TRBJ2-3, with D possibly matching TRBD1 (5 bases). V lost 3 bases and J lost 14, with 18 bases in between. The CDR3 totals 12 residues. In germline, CDR1 is DFQATT, CDR2 SNEGSKA (reference sequence). CDR3 loop: CSASRRQTPGYF. CDR3 nucleotide sequence: TGCAGTGCTAGTCGTAGACAGACACCCGGGTATTTT.

The chain recombines TRBV11-2 with TRBJ2-1; the D gene is possibly TRBD1 (5 bases). The V gene's germline CDR1 is SGHAT and CDR2 FQNNGV. Trimming took 5 bases from V and 6 from J, leaving 14 bases between them. The CDR3 is 14 amino acids. DNA for the CDR3: TGTGCCAGCAGCCGCGACAGAGTGGCCAATGAGCAGTTCTTC. It translates to CASSRDRVANEQFF.

The J gene is TRBJ2-1, the V gene TRBV28; D might be TRBD2 (5 bases). The CDR3 length is 16 residues. Germline-derived CDR1 and CDR2 are MDHEN and SYDVKM. The ends were cut back, 6 bases at V and 0 bases at J, with 15 bases in the middle. CDR3 region: CASRSTARGSYNEQFF. Written as DNA, the CDR3 is TGTGCCAGCAGATCTACAGCCCGGGGCTCCTACAATGAGCAGTTCTTC.

This clone was seen more than once but under ten times. The V and J genes are TRBV7-6 and TRBJ1-5; 11 bases align to TRBD1. The CDR3 runs 15 residues. Germline loops: CDR1 SGHVS, CDR2 FNYEAQ. Trimming removed 5 bases from V and 6 bases from J; junction bases left unmatched: 6. The CDR3 region has the DNA TGTGCCAGCAGCGCAGGGACAGGGGGAAGTCAGCCCCAGCATTTT. Translated: CASSAGTGGSQPQHF. Drawing the rest from reference TRBV7-6 and TRBJ1-5, the complete variable domain is GAGVSQSPRYKVTKRGQDVALRCDPISGHVSLYWYRQALGQGPEFLTYFNYEAQQDKSGLPNDRFSAERPEGSISTLTIQRTEQRDSAMYRCASSAGTGGSQPQHFGDGTRLSIL.